Listed below are T cell receptor beta chains from one sample, sequenced in a study of neoadjuvant anti-PD-1 for oral cavity cancer. Profiled with immunoSEQ multiplex PCR; TCRdb holds only in-frame clones, not every one. The sample holds about 72,000 clones, about 83% seen once. Sequences were derived from PBMCs, sampled before nivolumab (anti-PD-1) treatment. Every receptor here comes from a person between 35 and 79 years old with oral cavity squamous cell carcinoma. Each CDR3 is given with its conserved first and last residue. Each record gives: V gene, CDR3 protein.

>TRBV7-9
CASSQEVRKNIQYF
>TRBV7-9
CASSRGRLGTSGISDTQYF
>TRBV7-9
CASSPGQLDYGYTF
>TRBV2
CASRGGTGTISGNTIYF
>TRBV7-9
CASSSGRDNPWETQYF
>TRBV19
CASSTGLATITDTQYF
>TRBV30
CAWGWGDTQYF
>TRBV27
CASTNGGSNEQFF
>TRBV18
CASSPESGTVPFF
>TRBV29-1
CSVGPVPDTQYF
>TRBV27
CASKRGGYEQYF
>TRBV5-1
CASSTGTGGNQPQHF
>TRBV29-1
CSVGRQGNTEAFF
>TRBV10-3
CAISESNRAYGYTF
>TRBV29-1
CSVDRTGEVYGYTF
>TRBV5-1
CASSLETGLAGELFF
>TRBV7-8
CASSPGQLWANYGYTF
>TRBV27
CASSSRVITGELFF
>TRBV18
CASSPRDRGGNTIYF
>TRBV5-1
CASSLGGWSGSYEQYF
>TRBV6-8
CASRPEGAEEDEKLFF
>TRBV10-1
CASSGGFTGELFF
>TRBV19
CASSTYYNEQFF
>TRBV7-9
CASSLPGTGGEQFF
>TRBV18
CASSLGQSNQPQHF
>TRBV30
CAYVGIYTDTQYF
>TRBV7-9
CASSLTGNRNEQFF
>TRBV5-1
CASSSDSYEQYF
>TRBV5-4
CASKPGGWYGYTF
>TRBV5-4
CASSLVTSGGETQYF
>TRBV9
CARTPRGAEGLSYEQYF
>TRBV14
CASSQWGDTNEKLFF
>TRBV5-4
CASSLGLPSTDTQYF
>TRBV30
CAWSSTEGNTIYF
>TRBV11-2
CASSQRGRQVVETQYF
>TRBV5-4
CASSTGKGLEFHF
>TRBV2
CASRRGNSRVYNEQFF
>TRBV27
CASSSAVPRRGEQYF
>TRBV11-2
CASSFPFRVHEQFF
>TRBV7-7
CASSLANTAQRETQYF
>TRBV19
CASSIWENYGYTF
>TRBV5-1
CASSLGQGGNQPQHF
>TRBV4-1
CASQGPEVRGYTF
>TRBV11-2
CASSSNRGENTEAFF
>TRBV27
CASKSRTANYGYTF
>TRBV7-6
CASSPSPSANGETQYF
>TRBV10-3
CAITRGYEQYF
>TRBV10-2
CASSGRRDSYEQYF
>TRBV30
CAWSGTSGQPQHF
>TRBV5-1
CASSSGQGQETQYF
>TRBV11-2
CASSPSIGVNYGYTF
>TRBV7-3
CASSLRGETQYF
>TRBV2
CASRTDYSYNEQFF